This record covers a single T cell receptor beta chain. Antigen specificity is unknown. This specimen comes from a study of human thymus T cells. CDR3 length: 12 residues. CDR1 is MNHNS and CDR2 is SASEGT in the germline V gene. V gave up 6 bases and J gave up 5 bases, with 11 bases separating them. The table came from immunoSEQ multiplex PCR; TCRdb's copy has only in-frame clones and leaves some out. This sample carries 78,000 or so clones, roughly 96% of them seen once, and the ten largest clones take approximately 0.03%. The study's findings and limits: Usage of V and J genes appeared biased in thymic and blood repertoires. Unrelated individuals had highly overlapping thymic repertoires, as reported in related research.

Obtained as resections during corrective heart surgery, the thymus tissue was then studied. It was healthy Finnish infants having corrective surgery for congenital heart defects who were the donors. This rearrangement joins TRBV6-1 to TRBJ2-7, with D perhaps TRBD1 (6 bases). The source of this sequence is a boy in the first two years of life with a congenital heart defect but otherwise immunologically healthy. The sequenced material came from thymus tissue. CDR3 DNA: TGTGCCAGCAGACTACAGGGAAACGAGCAGTACTTC. This encodes CASRLQGNEQYF.